A selection of T cell receptor beta chains follows, all from one sample in a study of cytomegalovirus exposure and HLA in healthy donors. Sequencing was performed with immunoSEQ multiplex PCR; in TCRdb, only in-frame clones are kept and a portion is missing. The repertoire holds hundreds of thousands of clones, with more than 80% as singletons. Sequenced material: PBMCs. The receptors originated from a woman between 18 and 30 years old in good health and CMV-seronegative. The CDR3 runs from the conserved cysteine through the conserved F or W. The D gene is left open where the match is weak. The size field is filled for only some rows; it gives once, few, many or a size class.

TRBV2,NA,TRBJ2-1,NA,TGTGCCAGCAGACCGAGGGGGGGTGAGCAGTTCTTC,CASRPRGGEQFF
TRBV27,once,TRBJ2-1,NA,TGTGCCAGCAGGACTTATTACAATGAGCAGTTCTTC,CASRTYYNEQFF
TRBV4-2,few,TRBJ2-7,TRBD1,TGTGCCAGCAGCCAGGAAACCGGGACAGGGGGCTACGAGCAGTACTTC,CASSQETGTGGYEQYF
TRBV27,NA,TRBJ1-4,NA,TGTGCCAGCAGTTCACGCCGGGAGGGCTTTAATGAAAAACTGTTTTTT,CASSSRREGFNEKLFF
TRBV9,NA,TRBJ2-1,TRBD2,TGTGCCAGCAGCCCAGGACTAGCGGGAGTACATGAGCAGTTCTTC,CASSPGLAGVHEQFF
TRBV11-2,NA,TRBJ2-7,NA,TGTGCCAGCAGCCCTTCGACCATGGGCAGGGGTCCCTACGAGCAGTACTTC,CASSPSTMGRGPYEQYF
TRBV19,NA,TRBJ2-7,NA,TGTGCCAGTAGTACGAGGACAGCTGGGAACTACGAGCAGTACTTC,CASSTRTAGNYEQYF
TRBV10-1,NA,TRBJ1-1,NA,TGCGCCAGCAGTGATGGGGCCGGAGGGACTGAAGCTTTCTTT,CASSDGAGGTEAFF
TRBV7-9,NA,TRBJ2-7,TRBD2,TGTGCCAGCAGCCCCCGGACTAGCTGGAACGAGCAGTACTTC,CASSPRTSWNEQYF
TRBV2,NA,TRBJ2-2,TRBD2,TGTGCCAGCAGGGAGCGGGGCCCGACCGGGGAGCTGTTTTTT,CASRERGPTGELFF
TRBV5-1,NA,TRBJ2-7,TRBD1,TGCGCCAGCAGCCAAGCTTGGACAGGGGACTACGAGCAGTACTTC,CASSQAWTGDYEQYF
TRBV18,NA,TRBJ2-3,TRBD2,TGTGCCAGCTCACCTTGGACTAGCGGGACCACAGATACGCAGTATTTT,CASSPWTSGTTDTQYF
TRBV2,NA,TRBJ1-2,NA,TGTGCCAGCCAAGTGGAGGATGGCTACACCTTC,CASQVEDGYTF
TRBV28,NA,TRBJ2-2,NA,TGTGCCAGCATTGGCGGGACGAACACCGGGGAGCTGTTTTTT,CASIGGTNTGELFF
TRBV12-5,NA,TRBJ1-2,NA,TGTGCTAGTGGTCCTGACAGTAACTATGGCTACACCTTC,CASGPDSNYGYTF